The text below deals with one T cell receptor beta chain. Its antigen remains unidentified. The sample belongs to a study of T-cell reconstitution after alpha-beta-depleted transplantation in children. TCRbeta library construction was performed incorporating unique molecular identifiers. A single record per CDR3 protein comes from TCRdb applying MiXCR to the PCR reads. Of fewer than 700,000 distinct CDR3 sequences in the sample, 23% are singletons; the top ten hold over 12%. V lost 0 bases to trimming and J lost 5 bases, with 8 bases between them. From germline, CDR1 is SGDLS and CDR2 YYNGEE. The CDR3 runs 13 residues. Study results and limitations: T-cell counts and diversity at one year following transplant were attributed mainly to newly produced T cells. Certain patients had high TCRbeta diversity at day 60, and it came from recipient T cells and thymic progenitors that survived. Expanded graft clones, several hundred of them, were reportedly the source of alpha-beta T cells about two months after transplant.

The chain combines TRBV9 with TRBJ1-2; D call uncertain. This sequence originates from a boy younger than two who had a stem cell transplant for acute myeloid leukemia, so the T cells may come from the graft donor. Sequencing was performed on PBMCs, mostly from graft donor cells, taken 360 days after TCRalphabeta/CD19-depleted stem cell transplant. The CDR3 DNA reads as TGTGCCAGCAGCGTAGGGAGTGGGTATGGCTACACCTTC. It translates to CASSVGSGYGYTF.